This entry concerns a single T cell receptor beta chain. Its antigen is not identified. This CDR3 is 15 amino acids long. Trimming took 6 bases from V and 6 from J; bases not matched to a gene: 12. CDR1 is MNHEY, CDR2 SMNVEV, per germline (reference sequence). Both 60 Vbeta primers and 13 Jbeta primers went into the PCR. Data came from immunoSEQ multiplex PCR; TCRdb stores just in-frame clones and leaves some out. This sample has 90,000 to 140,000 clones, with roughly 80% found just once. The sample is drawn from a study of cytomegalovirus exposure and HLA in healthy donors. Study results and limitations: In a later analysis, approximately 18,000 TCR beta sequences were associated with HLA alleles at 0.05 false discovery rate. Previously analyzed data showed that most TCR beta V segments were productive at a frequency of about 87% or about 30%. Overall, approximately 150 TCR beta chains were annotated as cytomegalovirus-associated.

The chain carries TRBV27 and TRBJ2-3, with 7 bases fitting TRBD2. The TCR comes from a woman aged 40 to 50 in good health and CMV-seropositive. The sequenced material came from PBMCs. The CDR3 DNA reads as TGTGCCAGCAGGGCCCCAGGACGGGGGGTGGATACGCAGTATTTT. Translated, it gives CASRAPGRGVDTQYF.